This entry lists 4 T cell receptor beta chains sequenced from one sample in a study of blood T cell repertoires in COVID-19. The method was immunoSEQ multiplex PCR; TCRdb's version includes in-frame clones alone and lacks a portion of them. The sample has over 35,000 clones; over 75% are singletons. Sequenced: peripheral blood. All receptors derive from a man aged 55 to 70 with acute or convalescent COVID-19.

This chain joins TRBV2 and TRBJ2-7, with D uncertain. This CDR3 has 15 residues. Per the germline V gene, CDR1 is SNHLY and CDR2 is FYNNEI. With 0 bases removed from V and 0 bases from J, the gap between germline ends came to 9 bases. The CDR3 sequence is CASSEAYANSYEQYF. In nucleotides, the CDR3 is TGTGCCAGCAGTGAAGCGTACGCGAACTCCTACGAGCAGTACTTC.

The rearrangement uses TRBV5-1 and TRBJ2-7; 12 bases agree with TRBD2. CDR3 size: 15 residues. Germline lookup yields CDR1 SGHRS and CDR2 YFSETQ. V was pared by 5 bases and J by 5 bases, with 8 bases of the junction left unmatched. The CDR3 reads CASRGALAGGDEQYF. The CDR3 region has the DNA TGCGCCAGCAGGGGGGCGCTAGCGGGAGGGGACGAGCAGTACTTC.

J is TRBJ1-1 and V is TRBV11-3; D is ambiguous. The CDR3 has 13 residues. Germline CDR1 and CDR2: SGHNT and YENEEA. Trimming removed 2 bases at V and 7 bases at J, with 11 bases between. The CDR3 nucleotides read TGTGCCAGCAGCTTAAACCGGGGAGGTGAAGCTTTCTTT. It specifies CASSLNRGGEAFF. Together with reference TRBV11-3 and TRBJ1-1, the CDR3 gives the full variable domain: EAGVVQSPRYKIIEKKQPVAFWCNPISGHNTLYWYLQNLGQGPELLIRYENEEAVDDSQLPKDRFSAERLKGVDSTLKIQPAELGDSAVYLCASSLNRGGEAFFGQGTRLTVV.

The chain joins TRBV19 to TRBJ2-1, with 8 bases that match TRBD2. J was trimmed by 7 bases and V by 4 bases; bases with no gene match: 18. This CDR3 is built from 18 residues. CDR1 is LNHDA and CDR2 is SQIVND in the germline V gene (reference sequence). Here the CDR3 DNA reads TGTGCCAGTAGTACCGCTCTTGCGGGAGGTTTCGCGTATAATGAGCAGTTCTTC. Translated: CASSTALAGGFAYNEQFF.